The present TCR beta chain was sequenced within a study of cytotoxic CD8 clonotypes in ibrutinib-treated CLL. In the study overall: Response sampling came at median 12 months of treatment, ranging roughly 6 to 36 months.

The repertoire was sequenced with immunoSEQ multiplex PCR; TCRdb's copy has only in-frame clones and lacks some. The sample holds 300,000 to 400,000 clones, over 60% seen once. Germline assignment: CDR1 MGHRA and CDR2 YSYEKL. V dropped 3 bases and J dropped 4 bases, with 18 bases sitting between them. The CDR3 loop spans 16 amino acids. V usage is TRBV4-1 and J usage is TRBJ1-2, with D possibly matching TRBD1 (6 bases). This receptor was taken from a human donor with chronic lymphocytic leukemia. The specimen comprised PBMCs, sampled after 36 months of ibrutinib treatment. The CDR3 protein is CASSQWGGGDSYGYTF. CDR3 nucleotides: TGCGCCAGCAGCCAGTGGGGAGGGGGGGATAGCTATGGCTACACCTTC.